These 14 T cell receptor beta chains came from one sample sequenced in a study of blood T cell repertoires in COVID-19. Assay: immunoSEQ multiplex PCR; the TCRdb copy retains only in-frame clones and omits some. The sample carries around 300,000 clones, about 83% recorded once. The sequenced sample was peripheral blood. Every receptor here comes from a woman aged 50 to 60 who had recovered from COVID-19.

DNA for the CDR3: TGTGCCAGCAGTTCTTTTGACAGGGTGGTTAGTAATGAGCAGTTCTTC. Translated, it gives CASSSFDRVVSNEQFF. The chain has TRBV27 and TRBJ2-1; 7 nucleotides align to TRBD1. The CDR3 consists of 16 residues. The V gene's germline CDR1 is MNHEY and CDR2 SMNVEV (reference sequence). With 4 bases clipped from V and 7 bases from J, the junction kept 13 bases outside the gene matches.

This clone was picked up a small number of times. The genes are TRBV9 and TRBJ2-2; TRBD2 agrees at 9 bases. Unmatched junction bases numbered 11, after V lost 5 bases and J lost 3 bases. The CDR3 is 17 residues long. The germline gives CDR1 SGDLS, CDR2 YYNGEE. The CDR3 region is CASSSGTSTFYTGELFF. The CDR3 coding sequence is TGTGCCAGCAGTTCCGGGACTAGCACCTTTTACACCGGGGAGCTGTTTTTT.

The chain recombines TRBV5-1 with TRBJ1-5, with D unclear. Deletions cut 0 bases from V and 5 bases from J, with 15 bases between. There are 16 residues in the CDR3. Per germline, CDR1 SGHRS and CDR2 YFSETQ. CDR3 nucleotide sequence: TGCGCCAGCAGCTTGGACCCTGGGGAGGGTTATCAGCCCCAGCATTTT. Its translation is CASSLDPGEGYQPQHF.

The V and J genes are TRBV9 and TRBJ2-6, with D perhaps matching TRBD1 (6 bases). The germline gives CDR1 SGDLS, CDR2 YYNGEE. This CDR3 is 18 amino acids long. V lost 6 bases and J 2 bases, leaving 21 bases between the germline ends. CDR3 residues: CASTRQAASVAGANVLTF. Here the CDR3 DNA reads TGTGCCAGCACTAGACAGGCGGCCTCTGTGGCTGGGGCCAACGTCCTGACTTTC. The whole variable domain, remainder taken from reference TRBV9 and TRBJ2-6, is DSGVTQTPKHLITATGQRVTLRCSPRSGDLSVYWYQQSLDQGLQFLIQYYNGEERAKGNILERFSAQQFPDLHSELNLSSLELGDSALYFCASTRQAASVAGANVLTFGAGSRLTVL.

This chain joins TRBV9 and TRBJ2-3; D is perhaps TRBD2 (5 bases). Per germline, CDR1 SGDLS and CDR2 YYNGEE. V lost 1 base and J lost 1, with 7 bases in between. The CDR3 has 14 residues. CDR3 protein: CASSVTRGTDTQYF. The CDR3 DNA sequence: TGTGCCAGCAGCGTAACTAGGGGCACAGATACGCAGTATTTT.

The V and J genes are TRBV4-2 and TRBJ1-1; 8 nucleotides match TRBD1. V lost 4 bases, J lost 5 bases, and 6 bases stayed unmatched. CDR1 is LGHNA, CDR2 YNFKEQ, per germline. The CDR3 sequence is 14 residues long. The CDR3 reads CASSLLQGGTEAFF. The CDR3 bases are TGTGCCAGCAGCCTCCTACAGGGGGGTACTGAAGCTTTCTTT.

The CDR3 loop reads CASSPDPSEGTGETQYF. In DNA form, the CDR3 reads TGCGCCAGCAGCCCGGACCCATCAGAGGGAACGGGTGAGACCCAGTACTTC. The gene calls are TRBV4-1 and TRBJ2-5; D possibly corresponds to TRBD2 (5 bases). From germline, CDR1 is MGHRA and CDR2 YSYEKL. V lost 4 bases to trimming and J lost 5 bases, with 23 bases between them. The CDR3 is 17 amino acids.

V and J are TRBV19 and TRBJ2-2; 8 bases line up with TRBD1. The CDR3 runs to 14 residues. J lost 6 bases, V lost 8 bases, and 8 bases had no gene match. Germline values: CDR1 LNHDA, CDR2 SQIVND (reference sequence). CDR3 DNA sequence: TGTGCCAGTTTGCCGGACAGGGTGTCCGGGGAGCTGTTTTTT. It encodes CASLPDRVSGELFF.

This chain connects TRBV19 to TRBJ2-2, with D tentatively TRBD2 (6 bases). The V gene lost 4 bases and the J gene lost 6 bases, with 15 bases spanning the gap. The germline V gene encodes CDR1 LNHDA and CDR2 SQIVND (reference sequence). This CDR3 comprises 15 residues. The CDR3 sequence: CASSRGAGSSGELFF. The CDR3, as DNA: TGTGCCAGTAGTAGGGGTGCGGGGTCCTCCGGGGAGCTGTTTTTT.

The chain carries TRBV7-3 and TRBJ2-5, with 7 bases aligning to TRBD1. The V gene's germline CDR1 is SGHTA and CDR2 FQGTGA. The CDR3 loop spans 17 amino acids. V shed 3 bases and J 0 bases; nucleotides not matched to a gene: 10. CDR3 region: CASSFGRQGGYQETQYF. The CDR3 DNA is TGTGCCAGCAGCTTCGGTCGACAGGGCGGGTACCAAGAGACCCAGTACTTC.

V is TRBV30 and J is TRBJ2-3, with D perhaps matching TRBD1 (6 bases). Trimming removed 2 bases from V and 4 bases from J, with 16 bases in between. Germline V gives CDR1 GTSNPN, CDR2 SVGIG (reference sequence). CDR3 size: 15 residues. CDR3 coding DNA: TGTGCCTGGAGTTTACAGGGTACATCGGCAGATACGCAGTATTTT. Amino acids: CAWSLQGTSADTQYF.

The chain employs TRBV13 and TRBJ2-2; D might be TRBD2 (6 bases). Germline V CDR1 and CDR2: PRHDT, FYEKMQ (reference sequence). Trimming took off 1 base at V and 4 bases at J, with 13 bases between the two ends. The CDR3 length is 16 residues. CDR3 sequence reads: CASSLAGGPSTGELFF. CDR3 nucleotide sequence: TGTGCCAGCAGCTTAGCCGGGGGACCTAGCACCGGGGAGCTGTTTTTT.

This rearrangement joins TRBV18 to TRBJ2-2; maybe TRBD2 (5 bases). Germline V gene lookup returns CDR1 KGHSH and CDR2 LQKENI. This CDR3 is 13 amino acids long. The V and J ends lost 4 bases and 7 bases respectively, with 10 bases between them. The chain's CDR3 is CASSQFRDGELFF. CDR3 DNA sequence: TGTGCCAGCTCACAATTCCGGGACGGGGAGCTGTTTTTT.

The CDR3 here is CASSIINRSNQPQHF. For the CDR3, the DNA is TGTGCCAGTAGTATTATTAACAGGTCTAATCAGCCCCAGCATTTT. This chain joins TRBV19 and TRBJ1-5, with a tentative D call TRBD1 (5 bases). Trimming took off 3 bases at V and 4 bases at J, with 13 bases between the two ends. Per the germline V gene, CDR1 is LNHDA and CDR2 is SQIVND (reference sequence). The CDR3 consists of 15 residues.